These 9 T cell receptor beta chains originate from one sample sequenced in a study of T cells after yellow fever vaccination. TCRdb redid the calling of the 5' RACE reads with MiXCR, one entry per CDR3 protein. The sample records about 210,000 distinct CDR3 sequences, roughly 6.3% being singletons. The source material was CD4+ T cells sorted from PBMCs, sampled on the day of the yellow fever booster vaccination. The source of these receptors is a man aged 30-40 years who received the YFV17D yellow fever vaccine.

This clonotype came up many times. The rearrangement joins TRBV7-2 to TRBJ1-1; D unresolved. CDR3 length equals 13 residues. V was clipped by 6 bases and J by 6 bases, with 14 bases between them. Germline assignment: CDR1 SGHTA and CDR2 FQGNSA. Written as DNA, the CDR3 is TGTGCCAGCAGTCCCTCTGCGGGGTCTGAAGCTTTCTTT. The encoded protein is CASSPSAGSEAFF.

This clonotype was counted only a few times. V is TRBV5-5 and J is TRBJ1-6; 7 nucleotides align to TRBD1. The CDR3 length is 16 residues. The J segment lost 2 bases and the V segment lost 4 bases, leaving 6 bases of the junction unmatched. Germline lookup yields CDR1 SGHKS and CDR2 YYEKEE (reference sequence). This CDR3 reads CASSVTGSTYNSPLHF. The CDR3 DNA sequence: TGTGCCAGCAGCGTGACAGGGAGTACCTATAATTCACCCCTCCACTTT.

The chain links TRBV10-1 to TRBJ2-3; no reliable D call. The germline V gene encodes CDR1 WNHNN and CDR2 SYGVQD (reference sequence). With 4 bases removed from V and 0 bases from J, the gap between germline ends came to 14 bases. The CDR3 consists of 16 residues. The CDR3 spells CASSGVKRASTDTQYF. The CDR3, as DNA: TGCGCCAGCAGTGGGGTCAAACGGGCTAGCACAGATACGCAGTATTTT.

This clonotype was counted a few times. The chain joins TRBV30 to TRBJ2-5; 7 bases are a match to TRBD1. Trimming cost V 5 bases and J 1 base; bases outside gene matches: 7. This CDR3 has 14 residues. CDR1 and CDR2 (germline): GTSNPN, SVGIG (reference sequence). The CDR3 region has the DNA TGTGCCTGGGGGACCGGGACAGCCCAAGAGACCCAGTACTTC. It codes for CAWGTGTAQETQYF.

Notes on this clonotype: The CDR3 carries no conserved terminal phenylalanine or tryptophan, so it likely arises from a read error. The V call is TRBV9, the J call TRBJ1-1; 12 bases agree with TRBD1. The V segment lost 5 bases and the J segment 4 bases; nucleotides outside the gene matches: 12. Germline CDR1 SGDLS, CDR2 YYNGEE. The CDR3 runs to 17 residues. The CDR3 region is CASSPTSGQGATTEAFI. The CDR3 region has the DNA TGTGCCAGCAGTCCGACCTCGGGACAGGGGGCTACCACTGAAGCTTTCATT.

This clonotype appeared many times. V and J are TRBV20-1 and TRBJ2-7, with D perhaps TRBD1 or TRBD2 (5 bases each). The V end was cut by 2 bases, the J end by 5 bases, with 13 bases between. This CDR3 spans 13 amino acids. Per the germline V gene, CDR1 is DFQATT and CDR2 is SNEGSKA (reference sequence). Written as DNA, the CDR3 is TGCAGTGCTAGACGAATAGGGACGAACGAGCAGTACTTC. Amino acids: CSARRIGTNEQYF.

This clonotype was observed a few times. The J gene is TRBJ2-4, the V gene TRBV29-1; possible D gene TRBD1, 6 bases. Germline-derived CDR1 and CDR2 are SQVTM and ANQGSEA. Trimming removed 8 bases at V and 3 bases at J, with 17 bases between. The CDR3 runs 14 residues. The CDR3 DNA reads as TGCAGCTTCGAGTCAGGGGAAGGCAAAAACATTCAGTACTTC. It is translated as CSFESGEGKNIQYF.

The table lists this clonotype with many counts. This rearrangement joins TRBV7-8 to TRBJ2-4, with 13 bases that match TRBD2. The CDR3 is 18 residues long. V shed 6 bases, J shed 9 bases, and the junction held 17 bases outside the gene matches. Germline assignment: CDR1 SGHVS and CDR2 FQNEAQ. CDR3 region: CASSHGGGTSGVQGIQYF. Here the CDR3 DNA reads TGTGCCAGCAGTCACGGGGGGGGGACTAGCGGGGTCCAAGGCATTCAGTACTTC.

The chain employs TRBV6-5 and TRBJ2-3; D remains ambiguous. There are 16 residues in the CDR3. V lost 0 bases and J lost 5, with 15 bases in between. From germline, CDR1 is MNHEY and CDR2 SVGAGI. Here the CDR3 DNA reads TGTGCCAGCAGTTACTCAATGGCCTTGGTGGGAGATACGCAGTATTTT. Encoded protein: CASSYSMALVGDTQYF.